This T cell receptor beta chain comes out of a study of blood T cell repertoires in COVID-19. Some clones are missing from TCRdb's copy, which holds only in-frame ones; the method was immunoSEQ multiplex PCR. The repertoire holds a few hundred thousand clones, with around 90% as singletons. This clone appeared a single time. V was trimmed by 0 bases and J by 3 bases, leaving 7 bases between them. The germline V gene encodes CDR1 SGHRS and CDR2 YFSETQ. CDR3 length: 14 residues. Participants were aged about 18 to 89 years from around 25 US areas. The TCR sequence derives from a young woman who had recovered from COVID-19. The chain combines TRBV5-1 with TRBJ2-4; no clear D. Sequencing was carried out using PBMCs or T cells enriched from blood (not recorded which). The CDR3 loop is CASSLVGDKNIQYF. Here the CDR3 DNA reads TGCGCCAGCAGCTTGGTTGGAGACAAAAACATTCAGTACTTC.